This entry features one T cell receptor (beta chain) sequence. No antigen is known for it. The data were taken from a study of T cell responses to AZD1222 COVID-19 vaccine. The V end lost 0 bases, the J end lost 4 bases, and 4 bases lay between the germline ends. There are 12 residues in the CDR3. Germline CDR1 reads MDHEN; CDR2 reads SYDVKM. Whole-study findings and limits: Only a handful of AZD1222 recipients, five to seven in all, had baseline seropositivity.

TCRdb's copy holds only in-frame clones and misses some; the assay was immunoSEQ multiplex PCR. The sample contains about 130,000 clones, around 90% of which appear only once. The chain combines TRBV28 with TRBJ2-7; unclear D gene. Sequenced material: peripheral blood, taken on day 0 of AZD1222 vaccination. This receptor was obtained from an adult in good health. The CDR3 spells CASSLWSYEQYF. DNA for the CDR3: TGTGCCAGCAGTTTATGGTCATACGAGCAGTACTTC.